This T cell receptor beta chain was retrieved from a study of blood T cell repertoires in COVID-19. Study-level information: The analysed material was cDNA or gDNA that came from T cells, B-cell-depleted T cells, or PBMCs.

The method was immunoSEQ multiplex PCR; TCRdb's version includes in-frame clones alone and lacks a portion of them. The sample consists of more than 95,000 clones, roughly 85% of them appearing once. This CDR3 contains 14 residues. Germline CDR1 SNHLY, CDR2 FYNNEI. Trimming pared 8 bases from V and 2 bases from J, leaving 12 bases between. The sequence derives from a man aged 80 or over with active or convalescent COVID-19. Sequencing used peripheral blood. The chain is built from TRBV2 and TRBJ2-2; TRBD2 is a possible D gene (5 bases). Here the CDR3 DNA reads TGTGCCAGCTATGGACTCCTAAACACCGGGGAGCTGTTTTTT. It translates to CASYGLLNTGELFF.